This record looks at one TCR beta chain sequence and its context. What antigen it recognizes has not been identified. No base qualities exist here, and no much larger clone lies one base off it. Genomic DNA was extracted from sorted cells for sequencing of the TCRbeta CDR3 region. The immunoSEQ Assay was used for sequencing of TCRbeta CDR3 regions. TCRdb re-hosts the immuneACCESS table, in-frame sequences only. Its copies lack some clones; in the studies checked, an unresolved V gene accounts for under half of them, and the cause for the rest is not known. This sample is represented by tens of thousands of clones; approximately 90% of them were singletons. The ten largest clonotypes hold about 1.2% of the sample. This sample stems from a study of OX40 agonist ivuxolimab in advanced cancers. Regarding the research as a whole: Ivuxolimab was an agonistic, fully human IgG2 monoclonal antibody directed against OX40 (CD134), a costimulatory receptor. Peripheral TCRbeta sequencing aimed to test whether ivuxolimab altered TCR sequence diversity and caused clonal T-cell expansion. Patients were allowed to have had prior anti-PD-1, anti-PD-L1 or anti-CTLA-4 therapy, and roughly two fifths of the dose-escalation patients had been treated with checkpoint inhibitors. The paper describes the monotherapy dose-escalation part (N of about 47 patients) of the phase I trial of ivuxolimab. In the dose-escalation cohort, 82.7% of patients were male, and the mean age was roughly 60 years, with a range of roughly 20 to 80. Among the approximately 50 dose-escalation patients, about 20 had hepatocellular carcinoma, about 15 melanoma, 9 renal cell carcinoma and 9 head and neck cancer. Intravenous ivuxolimab was administered to patients every 2 weeks at six dose levels: 0.01, 0.1, 0.3, 1.5, 3 and 10 mg/kg. Three dose-escalation patients achieved partial responses, one with hepatocellular carcinoma and two with cutaneous melanoma.

The CDR3 measures 20 amino acids from cysteine to phenylalanine. The kept DNA is CDR3 alone, 60 bases in frame from the first base. Overall study results and their limits: After ivuxolimab, CD8+ T cells had more expanded clones than CD4+ T cells on average. At doses of 0.1 to 3.0 mg/kg, clonal expansion of both CD4+ and CD8+ T cells in blood was seen between baseline and week 6. Low levels of normalized T-cell clonal expansion were also seen in some patients who did not respond. Which antigens the clonally expanded peripheral T cells were specific for was not determined. In the 0.1-3.0 mg/kg groups, partial responders were among the patients with the lowest normalized peripheral clonal expansion, particularly in CD8+ T cells.

The trial excluded patients who had a history of autoimmune disease or who were on systemic immunosuppression. Peripheral blood for TCR sequencing was drawn from every dose cohort at baseline, at cycle 4 day 1 and at cycle 7 day 1. Samples were obtained from an open-label, multicenter, first-in-human phase I dose-escalation trial of ivuxolimab. Adults with locally advanced or metastatic melanoma, renal cell carcinoma, hepatocellular carcinoma or head and neck squamous cell carcinoma were enrolled in the trial. CD4+ and CD8+ T cells were sorted separately from peripheral blood before TCR sequencing.

The receptor's source is an adult with an advanced solid tumor such as melanoma, head and neck, liver or kidney cancer. The sequencing used CD4+ or CD8+ T cells sorted from blood, collected in a trial of the OX40 agonist ivuxolimab. The sequence links TRBV21-1 to TRBJ1-1. TRBV21-1 has pseudogene status. The CDR3 loop reads CASSKEVGGGGLGSNTEAFF. In nucleotide form, the sequence is TGTGCCAGCAGCAAAGAGGTAGGGGGAGGGGGCCTCGGCTCGAACACTGAAGCTTTCTTT.